The TCR beta chain described here comes from a study of post-analysis software for immune sequencing data. Turning to the study itself: Disease trajectories encompassed relapsing-remitting, secondary progressive and progressive-relapsing multiple sclerosis. Overall study results and limits: Patients used about five TRBV segments, including TRBV5-6, TRBV5-1 and TRBV20-1, more often than controls. Comparison with controls showed significantly lower normalized Chao1 diversity in multiple sclerosis patients.

Presence of unique molecular identifiers characterized the TCR beta cDNA libraries. TCRdb analysed the PCR reads with MiXCR anew, one entry per CDR3 protein. This table has about 810,000 distinct CDR3 sequences, roughly 50% appearing once. Turning to this clonotype: What it binds is unknown.

Looked up from germline, CDR1 is SGHRS and CDR2 is YFSETQ. The CDR3 runs 13 residues. The germline V and J ends were trimmed by 4 bases and 4 bases, with 11 bases remaining between them. Material: blood. This clonotype was sampled from a girl aged 5 to 17 with multiple sclerosis. This chain joins TRBV5-1 and TRBJ2-5; D unresolved. The CDR3 DNA sequence: TGCGCCAGCAGCCACCGGTGGGGAGAGACCCAGTACTTC. It yields the protein CASSHRWGETQYF.